Listed here are 20 T cell receptor beta chains from one sample, sequenced in a study of blood T cell repertoires in COVID-19. Sequencing was performed with immunoSEQ multiplex PCR; in TCRdb, only in-frame clones are kept and a portion is missing. The sample carries about 100,000 clones, roughly 90% recorded once. Sequenced input: peripheral blood. The receptors come from a man in his forties with active or convalescent COVID-19.

The gene calls are TRBV7-2 and TRBJ1-1, with 9 bases aligning to TRBD1. In germline, CDR1 is SGHTA, CDR2 FQGNSA. CDR3 length equals 17 residues. V shed 1 base, J shed 1 base, and the junction held 7 bases outside the gene matches. The CDR3 DNA follows: TGTGCCAGCAGCTTAGTGGGGACAGGGATTAGGAACACTGAAGCTTTCTTT. Translated: CASSLVGTGIRNTEAFF.

The chain combines TRBV21-1 with TRBJ2-7; TRBD2, the table's D call, lacks a check against the DNA. TRBV21-1 has pseudogene status. The CDR3 is 14 amino acids. The CDR3 DNA follows: TGTGCCAGCAGCAAACGTTTAGCCTACTACGAGCAGTACTTC. The encoded protein is CASSKRLAYYEQYF.

The chain has TRBV10-3 and TRBJ2-6; 12 bases match TRBD1. The germline V gene encodes CDR1 ENHRY and CDR2 SYGVKD. The CDR3 contains 20 residues. V lost 6 bases and J lost 0; bases outside the gene matches: 12. The CDR3 spells CAIRGTGGDPFASGANVLTF. In DNA form, the CDR3 reads TGTGCCATCAGGGGGACAGGGGGCGACCCGTTTGCCTCTGGGGCCAACGTCCTGACTTTC.

This chain connects TRBV6-5 to TRBJ2-5; TRBD2 aligns across 9 bases. The CDR3 has 14 amino acids. From germline, CDR1 is MNHEY and CDR2 SVGAGI. V dropped 6 bases and J dropped 5; count of bases not matched to a gene: 7. CDR3 coding DNA: TGTGCCAGCAGAGGTAGCGGGAGTTCGGAGACCCAGTACTTC. This sequence encodes CASRGSGSSETQYF.

The chain couples TRBV4-1 to TRBJ2-7; TRBD1 is a possible D gene (6 bases). Trimming cost V 1 base and J 6 bases, with 16 bases left between them. The CDR3 is 15 amino acids. The germline V gene encodes CDR1 MGHRA and CDR2 YSYEKL. CDR3 sequence (DNA): TGCGCCAGCAGCCAAGGGGGGCTCGGAGGCCTCGAGCAGTACTTC. This codes for CASSQGGLGGLEQYF.

The chain uses TRBV7-2 and TRBJ1-2, with D possibly being TRBD1 (6 bases). V was shortened by 3 bases and J by 5 bases, with 10 bases between the two germline ends. CDR1 is SGHTA, CDR2 FQGNSA, per germline. The CDR3 runs to 13 residues. For the CDR3, the DNA is TGTGCCAGCAGCTTCGGACAGATATATGGCTACACCTTC. It codes for CASSFGQIYGYTF.

The chain recombines TRBV7-9 with TRBJ1-5, with D possibly matching TRBD1 (6 bases). The germline V and J ends were trimmed by 2 bases and 11 bases, with 16 bases remaining between them. Germline V gene data show CDR1 as SEHNR and CDR2 as FQNEAQ (reference sequence). The length of the CDR3 is 14 residues. DNA of the CDR3: TGTGCCAGCAGCTTACAGGGGCCCCCGACAGCCCAGCATTTT. This gives the protein CASSLQGPPTAQHF.

This chain joins TRBV19 and TRBJ1-5, with D perhaps TRBD1 (5 bases). Germline V lookup: CDR1 LNHDA, CDR2 SQIVND (reference sequence). Trimming removed 0 bases from V and 7 bases from J, with 10 bases in between. This CDR3 is built from 14 residues. The CDR3 nucleotides are TGTGCCAGTAGTATAGATGCGGGACGCCAGCCCCAGCATTTT. Its protein is CASSIDAGRQPQHF. The whole variable domain, filled in from reference TRBV19 and TRBJ1-5, reads DGGITQSPKYLFRKEGQNVTLSCEQNLNHDAMYWYRQDPGQGLRLIYYSQIVNDFQKGDIAEGYSVSREKKESFPLTVTSAQKNPTAFYLCASSIDAGRQPQHFGDGTRLSIL.

This chain joins TRBV5-4 and TRBJ2-1; 8 bases fit TRBD2. CDR1 is SGHNT, CDR2 YYREEE, per germline (reference sequence). Trimming cost V 4 bases and J 8 bases; bases outside gene matches: 8. The CDR3 is 14 amino acids. The CDR3 loop is CASSADGLAYEQFF. CDR3 DNA sequence: TGTGCCAGCAGCGCGGACGGACTAGCTTATGAGCAGTTCTTC.

CDR3 coding DNA: TGTGCCAGTAGTATCACAGGGCCGGGCTACACCTTC. Residues: CASSITGPGYTF. This sequence joins TRBV19 and TRBJ1-2; D is possibly TRBD1 (6 bases). Germline assignment: CDR1 LNHDA and CDR2 SQIVND (reference sequence). The CDR3 has 12 amino acids. V was cut by 3 bases and J by 8 bases, with 10 bases left in between.

The chain recombines TRBV7-8 with TRBJ1-1, with D possibly being TRBD1 (5 bases). Germline values: CDR1 SGHVS, CDR2 FQNEAQ. V lost 1 base and J 0 bases, leaving 9 bases between the germline ends. CDR3 length: 15 residues. The CDR3 sequence is CASSLVGGMNTEAFF. In DNA form, the CDR3 reads TGTGCCAGCAGCTTAGTCGGGGGGATGAACACTGAAGCTTTCTTT. The variable domain in full, with the rest retrieved from reference TRBV7-8 and TRBJ1-1, is GAGVSQSPRYKVAKRGQDVALRCDPISGHVSLFWYQQALGQGPEFLTYFQNEAQLDKSGLPSDRFFAERPEGSVSTLKIQRTQQEDSAVYLCASSLVGGMNTEAFFGQGTRLTVV.

J is TRBJ2-5 and V is TRBV19; TRBD1 matches 10 bases. Trimming removed 6 bases from V and 3 bases from J; junction bases left unmatched: 7. There are 15 residues in the CDR3. The germline CDR1 and CDR2 sequences are LNHDA and SQIVND (reference sequence). This CDR3 reads CASRWGQGMEETQYF. DNA for the CDR3: TGTGCCAGTAGATGGGGACAGGGGATGGAAGAGACCCAGTACTTC.

This clone was seen only once. This rearrangement joins TRBV27 to TRBJ2-1; 10 nucleotides align to TRBD2. After removal of 3 bases from V and 4 bases from J, the junction contained 0 bases not matched to a gene. Looked up from germline, CDR1 is MNHEY and CDR2 is SMNVEV (reference sequence). This CDR3 contains 14 residues. CDR3 sequence: CASSFSGRYNEQFF. In nucleotides, the CDR3 is TGTGCCAGCAGTTTTAGCGGGAGGTACAATGAGCAGTTCTTC.

J is TRBJ1-5 and V is TRBV27, with TRBD1 matching 7 bases. Trimming took 5 bases from V and 3 from J; bases not matched to a gene: 10. The CDR3 covers 16 residues. In germline, CDR1 is MNHEY, CDR2 SMNVEV (reference sequence). CDR3 nucleotides: TGTGCCAGCAGTCCGGACGACAGGGTCCACAATCAGCCCCAGCATTTT. Protein: CASSPDDRVHNQPQHF.

The gene calls are TRBV28 and TRBJ2-1; D is undetermined. This CDR3 has 12 residues. V was shortened by 7 bases and J by 9 bases, with 13 bases between the two germline ends. CDR1 is MDHEN, CDR2 SYDVKM, per germline. The DNA of the CDR3 is TGTGCCAGCAAAGCGAGTTCCGGTGAGCAGTTCTTC. Translating gives CASKASSGEQFF.

The rearrangement uses TRBV6-5 and TRBJ1-4; TRBD1 aligns across 7 bases. J lost 2 bases, V lost 6 bases, and 3 bases had no gene match. The germline V gene has CDR1 MNHEY and CDR2 SVGAGI. The CDR3 totals 14 residues. This chain's CDR3 is CASRRTGTNEKLFF. For the CDR3, the DNA is TGTGCCAGCAGGCGGACAGGCACTAATGAAAAACTGTTTTTT.

The rearrangement uses TRBV24-1 and TRBJ1-4, with 8 bases that match TRBD1. This CDR3 region has 15 residues. Germline CDR1 KGHDR, CDR2 SFDVKD. The V segment lost 4 bases and the J segment 7 bases; nucleotides outside the gene matches: 7. CDR3 region: CATSETGDGSEKLFF. The DNA for the CDR3 is TGTGCCACCAGTGAGACAGGGGACGGCTCTGAAAAACTGTTTTTT.

The V and J genes are TRBV11-2 and TRBJ2-3, with D possibly matching TRBD1 (5 bases). Germline CDR1 SGHAT, CDR2 FQNNGV. The length of the CDR3 is 14 residues. Trimming took 5 bases from V and 4 from J, leaving 13 bases between them. CDR3 in DNA: TGTGCCAGCAGCCACCGGCAGGGATCAGATACGCAGTATTTT. Protein: CASSHRQGSDTQYF.

This chain uses TRBV19 with TRBJ1-5, with 7 bases identical to TRBD1. CDR1 and CDR2 (germline): LNHDA, SQIVND (reference sequence). The CDR3 runs to 12 residues. This chain's CDR3 is CATTGVGQPQHF. The CDR3 nucleotides are TGTGCGACTACAGGGGTCGGGCAGCCCCAGCATTTT.

The genes are TRBV19 and TRBJ2-3; perhaps TRBD2 as D (5 bases). Trimming stripped 9 bases from V and 2 bases from J, with 18 bases between. The germline V gene encodes CDR1 LNHDA and CDR2 SQIVND (reference sequence). The CDR3 sequence is 15 residues long. CDR3: CASSGLNPFTDTQYF. In DNA form, the CDR3 reads TGTGCCAGCAGTGGACTCAACCCCTTCACAGATACGCAGTATTTT.